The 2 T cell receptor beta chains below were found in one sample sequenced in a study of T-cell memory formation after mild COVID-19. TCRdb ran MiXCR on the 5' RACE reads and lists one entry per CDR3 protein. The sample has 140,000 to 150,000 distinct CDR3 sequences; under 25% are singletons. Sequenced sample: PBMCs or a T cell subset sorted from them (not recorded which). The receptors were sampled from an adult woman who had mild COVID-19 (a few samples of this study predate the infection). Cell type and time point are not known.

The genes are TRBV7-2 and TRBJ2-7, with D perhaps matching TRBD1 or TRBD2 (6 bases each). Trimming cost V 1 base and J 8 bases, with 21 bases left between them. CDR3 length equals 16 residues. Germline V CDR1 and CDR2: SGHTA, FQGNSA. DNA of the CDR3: TGTGCCAGCAGCTTAGTTCCGGGGGTCCCCCGGGGGCAGCAGTACTTC. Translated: CASSLVPGVPRGQQYF.

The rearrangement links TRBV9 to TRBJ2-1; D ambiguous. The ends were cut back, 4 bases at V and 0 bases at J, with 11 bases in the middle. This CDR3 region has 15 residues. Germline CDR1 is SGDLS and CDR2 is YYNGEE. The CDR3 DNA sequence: TGTGCCAGCAGCCGGACGGCAGGCTCCTACAATGAGCAGTTCTTC. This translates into CASSRTAGSYNEQFF.